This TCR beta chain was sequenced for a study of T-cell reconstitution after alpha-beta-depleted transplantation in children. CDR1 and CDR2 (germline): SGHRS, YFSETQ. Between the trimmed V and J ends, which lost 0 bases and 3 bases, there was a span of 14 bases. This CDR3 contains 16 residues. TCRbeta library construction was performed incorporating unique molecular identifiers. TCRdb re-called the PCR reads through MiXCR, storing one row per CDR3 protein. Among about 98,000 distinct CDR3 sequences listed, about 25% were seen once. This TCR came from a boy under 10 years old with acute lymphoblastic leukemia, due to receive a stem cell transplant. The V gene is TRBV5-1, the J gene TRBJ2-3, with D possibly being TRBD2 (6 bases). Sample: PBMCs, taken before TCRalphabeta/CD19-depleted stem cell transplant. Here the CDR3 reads CASSLDMGGGTDTQYF. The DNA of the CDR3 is TGCGCCAGCAGCTTGGATATGGGCGGAGGGACAGATACGCAGTATTTT.